These T cell receptor beta chains were read from a single sample in a study of T cell changes during pregnancy in multiple sclerosis. Here immunoSEQ multiplex PCR was the method, and the copy in TCRdb shows in-frame clones only, minus some. The table lists more than 85,000 clones, approximately 94% of them singletons. The material was peripheral blood, obtained before pregnancy. The source is a female donor with multiple sclerosis, enrolled in a pregnancy study. CDR3s include the opening cysteine and the closing phenylalanine or tryptophan. D genes are given only for firm matches. Where a row states a size, it is once, few, many or the class of an expanded clone; other rows omit it.

clone size	D gene	V gene	J gene	CDR3 DNA	CDR3 protein
-	TRBD1	TRBV28	TRBJ1-5	TGTGCCAGCAGTGCCCGGGACAGGGGAAAGAGGCATTTT	CASSARDRGKRHF
-	TRBD1	TRBV5-4	TRBJ2-7	TGTGCCAGCAGCTCAGGACAGGGCTACGAGCAGTACTTC	CASSSGQGYEQYF
-	-	TRBV19	TRBJ2-7	TGTGCCAGCCTAGTACTTTACGGGAGCACACCAAACTCCTACGAGCAGTACTTC	CASLVLYGSTPNSYEQYF
-	TRBD2	TRBV5-1	TRBJ2-3	TGCGCCAGCAGCTTGGTTCCTAGCGGGAGGACAGATACGCAGTATTTT	CASSLVPSGRTDTQYF
-	-	TRBV19	TRBJ1-1	TGTGCCAGTAGTATCAGCGATGCGCGAGCTTTCTTT	CASSISDARAFF
-	-	TRBV2	TRBJ2-2	TGTGCCAGCATACTTCCCGGGACAACGAACACCGGGGAGCTGTTTTTT	CASILPGTTNTGELFF
-	-	TRBV19	TRBJ1-1	TGTGCCAGTAAAGCGGCGGGGATGAACACTGAAGCTTTCTTT	CASKAAGMNTEAFF
-	-	TRBV9	TRBJ1-3	TGTGCCAGCAGGGACCGCGGGTACGGAAACACCATATATTTT	CASRDRGYGNTIYF
-	-	TRBV30	TRBJ2-2	TGTGCCTGGAGTGACGGGTTGAGCGGGGAGCTGTTTTTT	CAWSDGLSGELFF
once	TRBD2	TRBV10-3	TRBJ2-1	TGTGCCATCGGAAGCCTAGCGGGAGGGGGTGAGCAGTTCTTC	CAIGSLAGGGEQFF
once	-	TRBV4-1	TRBJ2-1	TGCGCCAGCAGCCAAGATAGCACAGAGCAGTTCTTC	CASSQDSTEQFF
once	-	TRBV7-2	TRBJ2-2	TGTGCCAGCAGCCGCACTAGAGTGAACACCGGGGAGCTGTTTTTT	CASSRTRVNTGELFF
-	TRBD1	TRBV10-2	TRBJ1-2	TGCGCCAGTGAAGGGACAGGGAAGGATGGCTACACCTTC	CASEGTGKDGYTF
-	-	TRBV4-1	TRBJ2-7	TGCGCCAGCAGCTGGTTTGGAGGCGGCGAGCAGTACTTC	CASSWFGGGEQYF
-	-	TRBV28	TRBJ1-3	TGTGCCAGCAGAGTTTATGCGGGACGCGGAAACACCATATATTTT	CASRVYAGRGNTIYF
-	-	TRBV7-2	TRBJ2-1	TGTGCCGGTAGCGTGATGTACAATGAGCAGTTCTTC	CAGSVMYNEQFF
-	-	TRBV7-3	TRBJ2-1	TGTGCCAGCAGCTTCCTCCCAGGTCTTCAGAATGAGCAGTTCTTC	CASSFLPGLQNEQFF
-	TRBD2	TRBV10-3	TRBJ2-1	TGTGCCATCAGTGAAGCGGGGGTGCTCGCAAATGAGCAGTTCTTC	CAISEAGVLANEQFF
-	-	TRBV19	TRBJ2-7	TGTGCCAGTAGTCCCGGACAGAGCTACGAGCAGTACTTC	CASSPGQSYEQYF
-	-	TRBV4-2	TRBJ2-1	TGTGCCAGCAGCCAAGTTACAGGGAACGAGCAGTTCTTC	CASSQVTGNEQFF
-	-	TRBV7-2	TRBJ2-3	TGTGCCAGCAGCTTATTGACACTGGTGCCCGGCACAGATACGCAGTATTTT	CASSLLTLVPGTDTQYF
-	TRBD1	TRBV19	TRBJ2-5	TGTGCCAGTACCTACCTACAGGGGCGGCAAGAGACCCAGTACTTC	CASTYLQGRQETQYF
-	TRBD2	TRBV4-3	TRBJ2-6	TGCGCCAGCAGCCAAGGAGCGGGGAGTGGGGCCAACGTCCTGACTTTC	CASSQGAGSGANVLTF
once	TRBD2	TRBV4-2	TRBJ2-7	TGTGCCAGCAGCCAAGATCTCCTAGCGGGAGAGGCCGAGCAGTACTTC	CASSQDLLAGEAEQYF
-	-	TRBV19	TRBJ1-1	TGTGCCAGTAGTCCCAAGACAGACTCCGCTTTCTTT	CASSPKTDSAFF
-	TRBD1	TRBV2	TRBJ1-2	TGTGCCAGCCGACAGGGTTCATATGGCTACACCTTC	CASRQGSYGYTF
-	TRBD2	TRBV6-1	TRBJ2-1	TGTGCCAGCAATATAGCGGGAGCAAGGAATGAGCAGTTCTTC	CASNIAGARNEQFF
-	TRBD2	TRBV5-1	TRBJ2-1	TGCGCCAGCAGCTCCAGCGGGAGCTCCTACAATGAGCAGTTCTTC	CASSSSGSSYNEQFF
-	-	TRBV19	TRBJ2-7	TGTGCCAGTAGTATTGTTGGGGGCCTCTCCTACGAGCAGTACTTC	CASSIVGGLSYEQYF
-	TRBD2	TRBV4-1	TRBJ2-1	TGCGCCAGCAGCCAAGACCAGGGACTAGTAGGGGCTAGCTCCTACAATGAGCAGTTCTTC	CASSQDQGLVGASSYNEQFF
-	TRBD1	TRBV5-4	TRBJ1-1	TGTGCCAGCAGCATCCGGGACAGGGTCGCTGAAGCTTTCTTT	CASSIRDRVAEAFF
-	-	TRBV19	TRBJ2-7	TGTGCTCGAGCAGGTAACTACGAGCAGTACTTC	CARAGNYEQYF
-	TRBD1	TRBV27	TRBJ1-1	TGTGCCAGCAGCGGCAGGGGGATGAACACTGAAGCTTTCTTT	CASSGRGMNTEAFF
-	-	TRBV19	TRBJ2-1	TGTGCCAGTCGTGGGGGGTTTAATGAGCAGTTCTTC	CASRGGFNEQFF
-	TRBD1	TRBV28	TRBJ2-7	TGTGCCAGCAGTTTCCCTGGGACAGGGGCCGGCGAGCAGTACTTC	CASSFPGTGAGEQYF
-	-	TRBV6-1	TRBJ1-2	TGTGCCAGCAGTTATGTCGGCTACACCTTC	CASSYVGYTF
-	TRBD2	TRBV9	TRBJ2-5	TGTGCCAGCAGCGTAGGGGTTGGTAAGGCGGGAGAGTATGAGACCCAGTACTTC	CASSVGVGKAGEYETQYF
-	TRBD2	TRBV11-2	TRBJ2-7	TGTGCCAGCAGCGTAGAGGGACTAGCGCCCCTGAATTACTTC	CASSVEGLAPLNYF
-	TRBD1	TRBV5-1	TRBJ2-6	TGCGCCAGCAGCTTCCGGACAGGGGGCCAACGCGCTTCTGGGGCCAACGTCCTGACTTTC	CASSFRTGGQRASGANVLTF
-	-	TRBV5-6	TRBJ2-5	TGTGCCAGCAGCTTACGTACCGGAGAGACCCAGTACTTC	CASSLRTGETQYF